A single sample gave rise to the 6 T cell receptor beta chains below, sequenced in a study of CD8 T cells in ankylosing spondylitis. TCRdb re-called the 5' RACE reads with MiXCR, one entry per CDR3 protein. Here the sample spans roughly 230,000 distinct CDR3 sequences, under 12% being singletons. Sequenced: blood, either unsorted or a sorted T cell fraction (not recorded which). The receptor source for this set is a male donor with ankylosing spondylitis or in good health (not recorded which).

This clonotype appeared many times. This chain joins TRBV6-4 and TRBJ2-6, with no clear D. Trimming pared 2 bases from V and 0 bases from J, leaving 2 bases between. CDR3 length: 14 amino acids. Germline V gene sequence: CDR1 MRHNA, CDR2 SNTAGT. The CDR3 reads CASSDISGANVLTF. As DNA, the CDR3 is TGTGCCAGCAGTGACATCTCTGGGGCCAACGTCCTGACTTTC.

This sequence joins TRBV5-1 and TRBJ2-1; 14 nucleotides align to TRBD2. Germline V gives CDR1 SGHRS, CDR2 YFSETQ. The CDR3 runs to 19 residues. The trim removed 2 bases at V and 1 base at J, leaving 8 bases unmatched. The DNA of the CDR3 is TGCGCCAGCAGCTTAGAGGGACTAGCGGGGGCCGGGTCCTACAATGAGCAGTTCTTC. Its protein is CASSLEGLAGAGSYNEQFF.

This clonotype showed up many times. The chain combines TRBV4-2 with TRBJ2-1; D may correspond to TRBD1 or TRBD2 (6 bases each). CDR3 length equals 17 residues. Trimming removed 3 bases from V and 4 bases from J, with 19 bases in between. The germline CDR1 and CDR2 sequences are LGHNA and YNFKEQ. CDR3 region: CASSQAGGGRVYNEQFF. In DNA form, the CDR3 reads TGTGCCAGCAGCCAGGCAGGAGGGGGTAGAGTATACAATGAGCAGTTCTTC.

There are many counts of this clonotype. The rearrangement links TRBV7-2 to TRBJ2-1; D is unclear. Germline CDR1 is SGHTA and CDR2 is FQGNSA. The V end was cut by 4 bases, the J end by 3 bases, with 13 bases between. The CDR3 has 15 residues. In DNA, the CDR3 is TGTGCCAGCAGCTCGACCAAGCGCTTCTACAATGAGCAGTTCTTC. It codes for CASSSTKRFYNEQFF.

This clonotype was recorded at least ten times. The chain links TRBV10-3 to TRBJ2-5; D possibly corresponds to TRBD2 (7 bases). The V gene lost 5 bases and the J gene lost 2 bases, with 15 bases spanning the gap. Germline V gives CDR1 ENHRY, CDR2 SYGVKD. This CDR3 contains 15 residues. CDR3 in amino acids: CAISRNGGPQETQYF. The CDR3 coding sequence is TGTGCCATCAGTCGGAACGGGGGGCCTCAAGAGACCCAGTACTTC.

This clonotype has ten or more counts. The chain couples TRBV12-3 or TRBV12-4 to TRBJ1-1, with TRBD1 identical over 10 bases. There are 15 residues in the CDR3. With 4 bases clipped from V and 5 bases from J, the junction kept 7 bases outside the gene matches. CDR3 in DNA: TGTGCCAGCAGTTACACCGGGACAGGGGATACTGAAGCTTTCTTT. Protein: CASSYTGTGDTEAFF.